The T cell receptor beta chain under discussion was sequenced for a study of memory CD4+ T cells and cytomegalovirus serostatus (dated by TCRdb to the late 2010s). Turning to the overall study: The 35 or so healthy Belgian adults in the cohort included 9 who were CMV seropositive and 24 who were CMV seronegative. To replicate a published TCR-based CMV serostatus classifier, the study sequenced CD4+ memory TCRbeta repertoires from a Belgian cohort whose cytomegalovirus serostatus was known. Study-wide conclusions, independent of this receptor: Of 164 previously reported CMV-associated TCRbeta sequences, some 67 appeared in the CD4+ memory repertoires, each in one to five individuals. Only CD4+CD45RO+ memory cells were sequenced, unlike the original study, which covered naive and memory CD4+ and CD8+ populations. For CMV serostatus prediction, a median bootstrapped AUC of roughly 0.94 was reached with the original framework, and a median bootstrapped AUC of about 0.9 was reached with a US-trained random forest. The results were interpreted as suggesting that the CMV-associated TCR signature is mostly present in the CD4+ memory repertoire. On the Belgian cohort, the classifier built on the original framework reached a median bootstrapped AUC of roughly 0.96, with a 95% CI of 0.76-1.00.

CDR1 and CDR2, per the germline V gene, are LGHNA and YSLEER. V is shortened by 0 bases, J by 0 bases, and the region joining them spans 11 bases. The cysteine opens and the phenylalanine closes a CDR3 of 17 amino acids. The DNA shown is the 51-base CDR3, in frame from base 1. A remark on this clone: The antigen it recognizes is unknown. Nothing much larger sits one base from this clone, and base qualities are not available.

A FACSAria II was used to sort memory CD4+ T cells, defined as single viable CD3+CD4+CD8-CD45RO+ cells. CMV serostatus was assessed using a Roche Elecsys assay, by which serum IgG against CMV pp150, pp28, p38 and p52 was detected. After thawing, total CD4+ T cells were enriched by positive selection with CD4 magnetic microbeads. The samples came from a separate study whose specific focus was interrogating the CD4+ T cell memory repertoire. Following standard operating procedures, peripheral blood mononuclear cells were isolated and cryopreserved, while serum was kept at -80 degrees C. The staining relied on CD3-PerCP (BW264/56), CD4-APC (RPA-T4), CD45RO-PE (UCHT1) and CD8-Pacific Orange (3B5) antibodies, and Sytox blue was used to exclude non-viable cells. Genomic DNA was extracted from sorted cells with the Quick-DNA Microprep Kit. TCRbeta DNA was amplified with the immunoSEQ hsTCRbeta kit following the manufacturer's protocol. An Illumina MiSeq instrument was used to sequence the TCRbeta libraries. The paper's processing steps were these. Removing out-of-frame sequences left roughly 2.4 million distinct TCRbeta sequences, an average of around 67,000 per individual. Each individual was scored according to the count of 150 to 200 previously reported CMV-associated TCRbeta sequences and the total productive distinct TCRbeta count. A beta-binomial model was reimplemented in Python, and scikit-learn random forests with default parameters were trained on data from the US cohort. Classifier performance on the Belgian cohort was summarized as median AUC with percentile confidence intervals calculated over 10,000 bootstrap iterations. What TCRdb holds here is the immuneACCESS table cut down to in-frame rearrangements. Part of the clones is not present; checked against another copy, under half of the missing clones reflect an unresolved V gene, and the others are unexplained. V and J calls and clone size are as listed in that table; D and trimming were resolved from the DNA. The sample profile shows almost 55,000 clones; around 78% of them were found once. Approximately 1.5% of the sample goes to the ten largest clones.

The V and J segments used are TRBV4-3 and TRBJ2-2; the D call is tentative, TRBD1 or TRBD2, as each matches 6 bases. The TCR comes from an adult in good health and CMV-seronegative. Sequencing used memory CD4+ T cells from blood. The DNA sequence is as follows: TGCGCCAGCAGCCAAGATAGTAGGGGGGCGAACACCGGGGAGCTGTTTTTT. It specifies CASSQDSRGANTGELFF.